A selection of T cell receptor beta chains follows, all from one sample in a study of T cell responses to AZD1222 COVID-19 vaccine. The protocol was immunoSEQ multiplex PCR, while the TCRdb copy is restricted to in-frame clones and leaves out a portion. Of about 170,000 clones listed, roughly nine tenths are singletons. The sequencing here drew on peripheral blood, taken on day 0 of AZD1222 vaccination. Receptors were obtained from an adult in good health. CDR3s include the opening cysteine and the closing phenylalanine or tryptophan. The order of the fields is J gene, D gene, V gene, clone size, CDR3 DNA, CDR3 protein. A D gene is named only where the DNA matches it firmly. Expanded clones get a size class; other rows say once, few or many, or leave the size out.

TRBJ1-4	-	TRBV27	-	TGTGCCAGCAGTTTATTTCCCGCCGGAACCGAAAAACTGTTTTTT	CASSLFPAGTEKLFF
TRBJ2-6	TRBD1	TRBV2	-	TGTGCCAGCACTGCAGGGGGCATACTTGGGGCCAACGTCCTGACTTTC	CASTAGGILGANVLTF
TRBJ1-2	-	TRBV6-5	-	TGTGCCAGCAGTTATTCTCTAGGAGCTAACTATGGCTACACCTTC	CASSYSLGANYGYTF
TRBJ2-3	-	TRBV14	-	TGTGCCAGCAGCCAAACCACAGATACGCAGTATTTT	CASSQTTDTQYF
TRBJ1-1	TRBD1	TRBV6-5	few	TGTGCCAGCAGCCGGACAGGGGGCCGGGGAGGAGCTTTCTTT	CASSRTGGRGGAFF
TRBJ2-1	-	TRBV28	-	TGTGCCAGCAGTTTATGGGGTGAGCAGTTCTTC	CASSLWGEQFF
TRBJ1-6	TRBD1	TRBV5-1	-	TGCGCCAGTGGGACGGACAGGGCCCCCTCTATCCCCCTCCACTTT	CASGTDRAPSIPLHF
TRBJ2-7	-	TRBV9	few	TGTGCCAGCAGCGTCGGCGGGGTGACGAGCTACGAGCAGTACTTC	CASSVGGVTSYEQYF
TRBJ1-5	-	TRBV15	-	TGTGCCACGGCTTTGCAGGGCGGACAGCCCCAGCATTTT	CATALQGGQPQHF
TRBJ2-2	-	TRBV6-5	-	TGTGCCAGCAGCCCGGGGGTCCTGAACACCGGGGAGCTGTTTTTT	CASSPGVLNTGELFF
TRBJ1-1	-	TRBV5-1	once	TGCGCCAGCACCCCGGGATCAGACAGCATTTCGTCAGCTTTCTTT	CASTPGSDSISSAFF
TRBJ1-4	-	TRBV28	-	TGTGCCTCAAAACGAGGGCGTTTCAATGAAAAACTGTTTTTT	CASKRGRFNEKLFF
TRBJ2-7	TRBD2	TRBV19	-	TGTGCCATTAGTAGCGGGGGACCTACCTACGAGCAGTACTTC	CAISSGGPTYEQYF
TRBJ1-5	-	TRBV19	-	TGTGCCAGTAGTATTTCCAGACCCAAGCATCAGCCCCAGCATTTT	CASSISRPKHQPQHF
TRBJ2-2	TRBD1	TRBV7-3	-	TGTGCCAGCAGCTTGGCCAATACAGGGGCCGGGGAGCTGTTTTTT	CASSLANTGAGELFF
TRBJ1-1	-	TRBV5-1	-	TGCGCCAGCAGCTTGTCGGGGGGTAACACTGAAGCTTTCTTT	CASSLSGGNTEAFF
TRBJ1-5	-	TRBV11-2	-	TGTGCCAGCAGCTTAGGACCAGGGGCGGGTCAGCCCCAGCATTTT	CASSLGPGAGQPQHF
TRBJ1-5	-	TRBV7-2	-	TGTGCCAGCAGCTTCCAGGGAAACGACAATCAGCCCCAGCATTTT	CASSFQGNDNQPQHF
TRBJ2-3	TRBD2	TRBV7-8	-	TGTGCCAGCAGCTCTGGGACTAGCGGGGTAGATACGCAGTATTTT	CASSSGTSGVDTQYF
TRBJ2-7	-	TRBV7-3	-	TGTGCCAGCAGCTATGGGGCCGAGCAGTACTTC	CASSYGAEQYF
TRBJ2-2	TRBD2	TRBV29-1	-	TGCAGCGCAAGACTGGGACTAGCGGTCCCCTCCGGGGAGCTGTTTTTT	CSARLGLAVPSGELFF
TRBJ1-1	TRBD1	TRBV4-1	-	TGCGCCAGCAGCCAGGGACAGGGGTCGGACACTGAAGCTTTCTTT	CASSQGQGSDTEAFF
TRBJ1-1	-	TRBV24-1	-	TGTGCCACCAGGACCTCAGGAGGCTACAACACTGAAGCTTTCTTT	CATRTSGGYNTEAFF
TRBJ2-2	TRBD2	TRBV3-1/TRBV3-2	-	TGTGCCAGCAGCCTCCTAGCGGGGGGGCACACCGGGGAGCTGTTTTTT	CASSLLAGGHTGELFF
TRBJ1-1	-	TRBV7-2	-	TGTGCCAGCAGCTCAGGGGTGGTGGGCGCTGAAGCTTTCTTT	CASSSGVVGAEAFF
TRBJ1-6	TRBD1	TRBV6-1	-	TGTGCCAGCAGTGACAGGGACAGGGGGCTAGCCCTCCACTTT	CASSDRDRGLALHF
TRBJ2-3	-	TRBV11-3	-	TGTGCCAGCAGCTTAGATTCCGCAGGCACAGATACGCAGTATTTT	CASSLDSAGTDTQYF
TRBJ1-5	-	TRBV2	-	TGTGCCAGCCGCCCTTTCGTGGGCAATCAGCCCCAGCATTTT	CASRPFVGNQPQHF
TRBJ2-7	-	TRBV30	-	TGTGCCTGGAGTGTACAAGGGGGGCAGTCCGAGCAGTACTTC	CAWSVQGGQSEQYF
TRBJ1-3	-	TRBV7-8	-	TGTGCCAGCAGCTTAGCGGACGGTGGCTCTGGAAACACCATATATTTT	CASSLADGGSGNTIYF
TRBJ2-7	-	TRBV4-1	-	TGCGCCAGCAGCCAAGGGTTAGGGGAGGCCTACGAGCAGTACTTC	CASSQGLGEAYEQYF
TRBJ2-1	TRBD2	TRBV7-2	-	TGTGCCAGCAGCTTTGGCATGGCCCTAGCGGTATACAATGAGCAGTTCTTC	CASSFGMALAVYNEQFF
TRBJ2-5	TRBD2	TRBV29-1	-	TGCAGCGTGCGGGGGGGCGCAGAGACCCAGTACTTC	CSVRGGAETQYF
TRBJ2-3	TRBD2	TRBV5-1	-	TGCGCCAGCGGCGGACTAGCCCAAAGCACAGATACGCAGTATTTT	CASGGLAQSTDTQYF
TRBJ1-5	TRBD1	TRBV5-1	-	TGCGCCAGCAGCTTTGGGGACAGTCTCAATCAGCCCCAGCATTTT	CASSFGDSLNQPQHF
TRBJ2-3	-	TRBV2	-	TGTGCCAGCTGGGCGCCAGGAAGGATGTTGCCGCAGTATTTT	CASWAPGRMLPQYF
TRBJ1-3	-	TRBV6-2/TRBV6-3	once	TGTGCCAGCAGCCTACCGGACGGCTCTGGAAACACCATATATTTT	CASSLPDGSGNTIYF
TRBJ2-3	-	TRBV6-5	-	TGTGCCACCCAAACCCTCGGGGCCGGGGATACGCAGTATTTT	CATQTLGAGDTQYF
TRBJ2-1	-	TRBV5-4	-	TGTGCCAGCAGCTTGAGGGAGGTCTATGAGCAGTTCTTC	CASSLREVYEQFF
TRBJ1-2	-	TRBV7-8	-	TGTGCCAGCAGCTTAGAGGGCAGGGACTATGGCTACACCTTC	CASSLEGRDYGYTF
TRBJ1-2	TRBD1	TRBV28	-	TGTGCCAGCAGTTTAATCTTGGGACAGCTTTATGGCTACACCTTC	CASSLILGQLYGYTF
TRBJ2-5	-	TRBV13	-	TGTGCCAGCAGCCTTTCTTACGGTGAGGGCGTGGGAGAGACCCAGTACTTC	CASSLSYGEGVGETQYF
TRBJ2-1	-	TRBV24-1	few	TGTGCCACCAGTGATTCCGGATTACGGTCCAATGAGCAGTTCTTC	CATSDSGLRSNEQFF
TRBJ2-3	-	TRBV5-4	-	TGTGCCAGCAGCTTGGTTAAGACCTCTGAACCCCCGGGACCAGATACGCAGTATTTT	CASSLVKTSEPPGPDTQYF
TRBJ2-5	-	TRBV7-3	-	TGTGCCAGCAGCGGGGGTGGCGGTTTCGTCCAAGAGACCCAGTACTTC	CASSGGGGFVQETQYF
TRBJ1-5	-	TRBV7-8	-	TGTGCCAGCAGCTCCTATCGGGACCCCGGGGGCCATCAGCCCCAGCATTTT	CASSSYRDPGGHQPQHF
TRBJ1-5	TRBD1	TRBV11-1	-	TGTGCCAGCAGCCTGGGACAGGGGGCTCAGCCCCAGCATTTT	CASSLGQGAQPQHF
TRBJ2-5	-	TRBV12-3/TRBV12-4	-	TGTGCCAGCACGGCAGGGTACCAAGAGACCCAGTACTTC	CASTAGYQETQYF
TRBJ1-1	TRBD1	TRBV4-2	few	TGTGCCAGCAGCCGATATACAGGGGGCGGAACTGAAGCTTTCTTT	CASSRYTGGGTEAFF
TRBJ2-7	-	TRBV28	-	TGTGCCAGCAGTTTATCCGCAGGGCCAGACTACGAGCAGTACTTC	CASSLSAGPDYEQYF
TRBJ2-1	-	TRBV9	few	TGTGCCAGCAGCGTAGTACCCTACAATGAGCAGTTCTTC	CASSVVPYNEQFF
TRBJ2-3	-	TRBV7-9	-	TGTGCCAGCAGCTTAGCGACAGGACCTAGCACAGATACGCAGTATTTT	CASSLATGPSTDTQYF
TRBJ1-6	-	TRBV3-1/TRBV3-2	-	TGTGCCAGCAGCCGAGACAATTCACCCCTCCACTTT	CASSRDNSPLHF
TRBJ1-3	-	TRBV24-1	-	TGTGCCACCAGTTTAACCTCTGGAAACACCATATATTTT	CATSLTSGNTIYF
TRBJ1-1	-	TRBV12-5	-	TGTGCTAGTGCCCTGTCGAGCACTGAAGCTTTCTTT	CASALSSTEAFF